This record looks at one T cell receptor beta chain sequence and its context. Its target antigen remains unknown. No per-base quality is available; no much larger clone lies one base away. V and J lose 6 bases and 0 bases, and a span of 11 bases separates them. In the germline V gene (reference sequence), CDR1 corresponds to SEHNR and CDR2 to FQNEAQ. The CDR3 measures 15 amino acids from cysteine to phenylalanine. The kept DNA is CDR3 alone, 45 bases in frame from the first base. This record comes from a study of OX40 agonist ivuxolimab in advanced cancers. A note on the overall study: Ivuxolimab was an agonistic, fully human IgG2 monoclonal antibody directed against OX40 (CD134), a costimulatory receptor. Intravenous ivuxolimab was administered to patients every 2 weeks at six dose levels: 0.01, 0.1, 0.3, 1.5, 3 and 10 mg/kg. Of the roughly 51 patients in dose escalation, about 20 had hepatocellular carcinoma, some 15 had melanoma, 9 had renal cell carcinoma and 9 had head and neck cancer. A male proportion of 75% to 85% and a mean age of 60 years, ranging from about 20 to 80, were recorded for the dose-escalation cohort. Patients were allowed to have had prior anti-PD-1, anti-PD-L1 or anti-CTLA-4 therapy, and approximately 40% of the dose-escalation patients had been treated with checkpoint inhibitors. Three dose-escalation patients achieved partial responses, one with hepatocellular carcinoma and two with cutaneous melanoma. The point of sequencing TCRbeta in the periphery was to test whether ivuxolimab changed TCR sequence diversity and drove clonal T-cell expansion. The paper covers the monotherapy dose-escalation part of the phase I ivuxolimab trial, which included N = 52 patients. What the research found in general, with its limitations: In the 0.1-3.0 mg/kg groups, partial responders were among the patients with the lowest normalized peripheral clonal expansion, particularly in CD8+ T cells. Low levels of normalized T-cell clonal expansion were also seen in some patients who did not respond. After ivuxolimab, CD8+ T cells had more expanded clones than CD4+ T cells on average. Antigen specificity was not determined for the clonally expanded peripheral T cells. At doses of 0.1 to 3.0 mg/kg, clonal expansion of both CD4+ and CD8+ blood T cells was observed from baseline to week 6.

For sequencing of the TCRbeta CDR3 region, genomic DNA was extracted from the sorted cells. The immunoSEQ Assay was used to sequence the TCRbeta CDR3 regions. The clones in this table, taken by TCRdb from immuneACCESS, are in-frame only. Not every clone is retained; where verified, under half of the shortfall comes from an unresolved V gene, and the cause of the rest is unknown. This sample comprises 100,000 to 150,000 clones, approximately 90% of them detected only once. The top ten constitute roughly 0.99% of the sample. The trial excluded patients who had a history of autoimmune disease or were on systemic immunosuppression. In every dose cohort, peripheral blood was drawn for TCR sequencing at baseline, cycle 4 day 1, and cycle 7 day 1. Samples came from an open-label, multicenter, first-in-human phase I dose-escalation trial of ivuxolimab. Adults with locally advanced or metastatic melanoma, renal cell carcinoma, hepatocellular carcinoma or head and neck squamous cell carcinoma were enrolled in the trial. Before TCR sequencing, CD4+ T cells and CD8+ T cells from peripheral blood were sorted into separate populations.

This TCR came from an adult with an advanced solid tumor such as melanoma, head and neck, liver or kidney cancer. The material sequenced was CD4+ or CD8+ T cells sorted from blood, taken in a trial of the OX40 agonist ivuxolimab. The rearrangement joined TRBV7-9 to TRBJ2-2; the D gene could be either TRBD1 or TRBD2, each agreeing at 6 bases. The nucleotide sequence is given as TGTGCCAGCAGAGAGGGGGGACCGAACACCGGGGAGCTGTTTTTT. Translated, this is CASREGGPNTGELFF. With the rest looked up from the reference TRBV7-9 and TRBJ2-2 genes rather than sequenced, the full variable domain is DTGVSQNPRHKITKRGQNVTFRCDPISEHNRLYWYRQTLGQGPEFLTYFQNEAQLEKSRLLSDRFSAERPKGSFSTLEIQRTEQGDSAMYLCASREGGPNTGELFFGEGSRLTVL.